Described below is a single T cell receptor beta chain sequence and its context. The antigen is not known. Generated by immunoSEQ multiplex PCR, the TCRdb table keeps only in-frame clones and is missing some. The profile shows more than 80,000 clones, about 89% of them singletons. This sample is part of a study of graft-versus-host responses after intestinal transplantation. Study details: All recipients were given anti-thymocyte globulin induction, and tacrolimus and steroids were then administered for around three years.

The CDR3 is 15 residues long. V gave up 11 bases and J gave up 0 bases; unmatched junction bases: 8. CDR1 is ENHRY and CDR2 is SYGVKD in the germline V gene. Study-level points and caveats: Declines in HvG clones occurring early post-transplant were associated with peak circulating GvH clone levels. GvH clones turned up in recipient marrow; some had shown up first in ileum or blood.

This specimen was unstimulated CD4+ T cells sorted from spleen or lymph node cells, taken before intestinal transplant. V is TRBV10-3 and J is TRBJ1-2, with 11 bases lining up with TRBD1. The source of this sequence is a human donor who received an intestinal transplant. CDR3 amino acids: CAVSDRGLANYGYTF. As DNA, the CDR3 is TGTGCCGTTTCGGACAGGGGGCTCGCTAACTATGGCTACACCTTC.